Included here is one T cell receptor beta chain sequence, with context. Antigen: not known. Germline V gene data show CDR1 as ENHRY and CDR2 as SYGVKD. V lost 10 bases, J lost 5 bases, and 21 bases stayed unmatched. The CDR3 consists of 17 residues. Regarding time point: new active TB diagnosis, blood taken before or within 7 days of starting treatment. Unsorted cryopreserved PBMC were sequenced, averaging roughly 99,000 T cells per clinical donor. Data came from immunoSEQ multiplex PCR; TCRdb stores just in-frame clones and leaves some out. The data hold about 34,000 clones, with 93% observed a single time. This specimen comes from a study of T cells in tuberculosis. Study conclusions and caveats: Cases with active tuberculosis were adults, while controls were adolescents. Active tuberculosis patients had shorter CDR3-alpha; the beta difference was nonsignificant. Smaller distances to GMM-specific TCRs suggested their expansion in active tuberculosis.

The TCR was taken from an adult with tuberculosis. J is TRBJ2-3 and V is TRBV10-3, with 7 bases identical to TRBD2. Sequenced material: PBMCs, taken at tuberculosis diagnosis. The CDR3 sequence: CASSSAGVGQRGDTQYF. The CDR3 DNA follows: TGTGCCAGCTCCTCGGCGGGAGTGGGTCAAAGGGGAGATACGCAGTATTTT.